This T cell receptor beta chain comes out of a study of cytomegalovirus exposure and HLA in healthy donors. Study-wide points: TCR beta chains numbering more than 150 were designated cytomegalovirus-associated. In a later analysis, 16,951 TCR beta sequences were associated with HLA alleles at 0.05 false discovery rate. Rare TCR sequences dominated, though some public TCRs recurred in many donors.

Both 60 Vbeta primers and 13 Jbeta primers went into the PCR. Clones were read by immunoSEQ multiplex PCR, and TCRdb kept only the in-frame ones, dropping some. This sample's table has roughly 100,000 clones. CDR3 length: 15 amino acids. V lost 8 bases, J lost 2 bases, and 15 bases lay in between. The V gene's germline CDR1 is KGHSH and CDR2 LQKENI. Comments on this clone: Its specificity is unknown.

The sequenced sample consisted of PBMCs. V is TRBV18 and J is TRBJ2-2, with a tentative D call TRBD1 (6 bases). This clonotype was obtained from a man in his forties in good health and CMV-seronegative. For the CDR3, the DNA is TGTGCCAGCCAAGAAAGGGACATAAACACCGGGGAGCTGTTTTTT. This gives the protein CASQERDINTGELFF.